One sample yielded the 2 T cell receptor beta chains listed below, sequenced in a study of blood T cell repertoires in COVID-19. Assay: immunoSEQ multiplex PCR; the TCRdb copy retains only in-frame clones and omits some. This sample has over 90,000 clones, with about 88% found just once. The sequencing sample was made of peripheral blood. Source of these receptors: a human donor in a cohort sampled during active COVID-19.

V and J are TRBV20-1 and TRBJ2-3; 10 positions agree with TRBD1. From germline, CDR1 is DFQATT and CDR2 SNEGSKA (reference sequence). V lost 5 bases to trimming and J lost 3 bases; unmatched junction nucleotides: 8. The CDR3 runs 15 residues. DNA of the CDR3: TGCAGTGCTGGTGGACCGGGACAGGGGACAGATACGCAGTATTTT. It translates to CSAGGPGQGTDTQYF.

V is TRBV5-1 and J is TRBJ2-2, with TRBD2 identical over 13 bases. The V gene's germline CDR1 is SGHRS and CDR2 YFSETQ. CDR3 length: 18 amino acids. V lost 4 bases and J lost 5; bases outside the gene matches: 11. The CDR3 sequence is CASSRRTSGRSQTGELFF. CDR3 sequence (DNA): TGCGCCAGCAGCAGAAGGACTAGCGGGAGAAGTCAGACCGGGGAGCTGTTTTTT.